This is a list of T cell receptor beta chains from one sample in a study of T cell responses to AZD1222 COVID-19 vaccine. Profiling relied on immunoSEQ multiplex PCR, and the TCRdb table lists in-frame clones only, not all of them. The data hold more than 95,000 clones, with roughly 82% observed a single time. Specimen: peripheral blood, collected on day 0 of AZD1222 vaccination. These receptors all stem from an adult in good health. Both conserved end residues are part of each CDR3. Fields, in order: CDR3 length, J gene, V gene, D gene, clone size, CDR3 DNA, CDR3 protein. The D gene is left open where the match is weak. Clone size appears in some rows only: once, few, many, or a class for an expanded clone.

>16|TRBJ2-3|TRBV5-1|NA|NA
TGCGCCAGCAGCTTGGGGGGGGTCCCTCGGTCGGATACGCAGTATTTT
CASSLGGVPRSDTQYF
>15|TRBJ2-1|TRBV10-3|NA|NA
TGTGCCATCAGTGAGTCAAAATCTCAGTTGAATGAGCAGTTCTTC
CAISESKSQLNEQFF
>14|TRBJ1-2|TRBV11-2|NA|NA
TGTGCCAGCAGCTTAGGACAGGTCGACTATGGCTACACCTTC
CASSLGQVDYGYTF
>14|TRBJ1-1|TRBV18|NA|NA
TGTGCCAGCTCACCTGCTATGGGTAGCACTGAAGCTTTCTTT
CASSPAMGSTEAFF
>15|TRBJ1-2|TRBV7-2|NA|NA
TGTGCCAGCAGCTCCCCCCGCGACAGTTTCTATGGCTACACCTTC
CASSSPRDSFYGYTF
>13|TRBJ1-1|TRBV5-1|NA|NA
TGCGCCAGCAGCTTCTCAGGTACGACTGAAGCTTTCTTT
CASSFSGTTEAFF
>15|TRBJ1-3|TRBV21-1|NA|NA
TGTGCCAGCAGACGACAGGGGGCAAGAGGAAACACCATATATTTT
CASRRQGARGNTIYF
>12|TRBJ2-7|TRBV7-6|NA|once
TGTGCCAGCAGCCCCACAACAGGGAAGCAGTACTTC
CASSPTTGKQYF
>17|TRBJ2-3|TRBV29-1|TRBD2|NA
TGCAGCGTCCATGGGACTAGCGGGGGTAACTTGCGGTGGGCGCAGTATTTT
CSVHGTSGGNLRWAQYF
>18|TRBJ2-3|TRBV21-1|NA|NA
TGTGCCAGCAGCAAAGGGGACAGGGGGCGGTCTGGCACAGATACGCAGTATTTT
CASSKGDRGRSGTDTQYF
>12|TRBJ1-2|TRBV29-1|NA|NA
TGCAGCGTTGTAAGGGGTGGCTATGGCTACACCTTC
CSVVRGGYGYTF
>12|TRBJ2-3|TRBV7-9|TRBD2|few
TGTGCCAGCAGCCCGACTAGCGGGACGCAGTATTTT
CASSPTSGTQYF
>14|TRBJ2-4|TRBV5-6|NA|NA
TGTGCCAGCAGCTCGGTTATGGCCAAAAACATTCAGTACTTC
CASSSVMAKNIQYF
>13|TRBJ2-3|TRBV29-1|NA|NA
TGCAGCGTTGAAGGGCGGTACACAGATACGCAGTATTTT
CSVEGRYTDTQYF
>13|TRBJ1-5|TRBV4-1|NA|NA
TGCGCCAGCAGCCCCGGACGGGATCAGCCCCAGCATTTT
CASSPGRDQPQHF
>15|TRBJ2-3|TRBV18|NA|NA
TGTGCCAGCTCCCGACGTCAGGGTAGCACAGATACGCAGTATTTT
CASSRRQGSTDTQYF
>13|TRBJ1-1|TRBV2|TRBD1|NA
TGTGCCAGCTTGGGACAGGGTTGGACTGAAGCTTTCTTT
CASLGQGWTEAFF
>16|TRBJ2-3|TRBV7-2|TRBD2|NA
TGTGCCAGCAGCCCCCAGCGGGGGGGTCTTGCAGATACGCAGTATTTT
CASSPQRGGLADTQYF
>15|TRBJ2-1|TRBV7-3|NA|NA
TGTGCCAGCAGCTTCCGGGGGAGCTCCTACAATGAGCAGTTCTTC
CASSFRGSSYNEQFF
>13|TRBJ1-2|TRBV5-1|TRBD1|NA
TGCGCCAGCAGCCGGACAGGGGAGGGTGGCTACACCTTC
CASSRTGEGGYTF
>16|TRBJ1-4|TRBV7-9|TRBD1|NA
TGTGCCAGCAGCGCCCTCAGGGGGCCACCTAATGAAAAACTGTTTTTT
CASSALRGPPNEKLFF
>19|TRBJ1-6|TRBV4-3|NA|NA
TGCGCCAGCAGCCAAGGGGCGGGACGGTCGAGCTCCTATAATTCACCCCTCCACTTT
CASSQGAGRSSSYNSPLHF
>13|TRBJ1-1|TRBV9|TRBD1|NA
TGTGCCAGCAGCGGGACAGGGGACACTGAAGCTTTCTTT
CASSGTGDTEAFF
>15|TRBJ2-1|TRBV2|TRBD1|NA
TGTGCCAGCAGTCCATACAGGGGAATTTATAATGAGCAGTTCTTC
CASSPYRGIYNEQFF
>12|TRBJ2-1|TRBV5-1|NA|NA
TGCGCCAGCAGCTTGGTCTCGGATGAGCAGTTCTTC
CASSLVSDEQFF
>13|TRBJ1-1|TRBV7-2|NA|NA
TGTGCCAGCAGCTGGACAGTGAACACTGAAGCTTTCTTT
CASSWTVNTEAFF
>15|TRBJ1-1|TRBV11-2|NA|NA
TGTGCCAGCAGCTTAGCCCCGGACGGGAACACTGAAGCTTTCTTT
CASSLAPDGNTEAFF
>13|TRBJ1-2|TRBV28|NA|NA
TGTGCCAGCAGCCCTGACCCCGATCGTGGCTACACCTTC
CASSPDPDRGYTF
>12|TRBJ1-1|TRBV27|NA|NA
TGTGCCAGCAAGGCGGGTGGCACTGAAGCTTTCTTT
CASKAGGTEAFF
>11|TRBJ1-1|TRBV20-1|NA|NA
TGCAGTGCTAGAGATCAGGGTAAAGCTTTCTTT
CSARDQGKAFF
>15|TRBJ1-2|TRBV9|NA|NA
TGTGCCAGCAGCCAGCGAGACAGGACGGTCTATGGCTACACCTTC
CASSQRDRTVYGYTF
>16|TRBJ1-3|TRBV9|NA|NA
TGTGCCAGCAGCTCCCAACCATCGAGCTCTGGAAACACCATATATTTT
CASSSQPSSSGNTIYF
>17|TRBJ2-3|TRBV11-2|NA|NA
TGTGCCAGCAGCTTAGGGTGGGGCAGGACTAGCACAGATACGCAGTATTTT
CASSLGWGRTSTDTQYF
>17|TRBJ1-1|TRBV19|TRBD1|medium-sized
TGTGCCAGTAGTAGTACTCGGGACAGGGGGCTGAACACTGAAGCTTTCTTT
CASSSTRDRGLNTEAFF
>10|TRBJ1-2|TRBV20-1|NA|NA
TGCAGTGCTTTCAACTATGGCTACACCTTC
CSAFNYGYTF